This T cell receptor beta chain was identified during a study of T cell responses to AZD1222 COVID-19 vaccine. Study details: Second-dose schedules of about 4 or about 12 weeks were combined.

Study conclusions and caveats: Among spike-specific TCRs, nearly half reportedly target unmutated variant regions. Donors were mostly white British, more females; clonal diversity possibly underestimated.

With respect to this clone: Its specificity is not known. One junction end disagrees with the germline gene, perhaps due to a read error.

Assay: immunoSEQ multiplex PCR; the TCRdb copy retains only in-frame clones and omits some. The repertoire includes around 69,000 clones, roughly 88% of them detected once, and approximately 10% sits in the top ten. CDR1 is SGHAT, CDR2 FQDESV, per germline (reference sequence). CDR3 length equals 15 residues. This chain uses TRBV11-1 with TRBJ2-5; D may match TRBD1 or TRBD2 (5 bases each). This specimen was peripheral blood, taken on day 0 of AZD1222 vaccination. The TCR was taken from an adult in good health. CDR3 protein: CASSLGLRDQGTQYF. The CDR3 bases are TGTGCCAGCAGCTTAGGGTTGAGGGACCAAGGGACCCAGTACTTC.